This T cell receptor beta chain was identified in a study of CD8+CD57+ T cells in acquired aplastic anemia. CDR3 and TCR beta VDJ profiling relied on genomic DNA as the template. MiXCR, run by TCRdb on the reads, gives a single entry per CDR3 protein. This table has more than 150,000 distinct CDR3 sequences, 46% appearing once. Germline-derived CDR1 and CDR2 are SGHTS and YDEGEE. The CDR3 loop spans 14 amino acids. V was pared by 3 bases and J by 6 bases, with 9 bases of the junction left unmatched. This clonotype was seen repeatedly, ten times or more. Sequencing was done on a sample of sorted CD4+, CD8+, or CD8+CD57+ T cells (not recorded which) from PBMCs. This clonotype originated in a human donor in good health. The V call is TRBV5-8, the J call TRBJ2-7; 7 bases match TRBD1. CDR3 region: CASSYYRGKGEQYF. The CDR3 nucleotides read TGTGCCAGCAGCTACTACAGGGGAAAGGGCGAGCAGTACTTC.